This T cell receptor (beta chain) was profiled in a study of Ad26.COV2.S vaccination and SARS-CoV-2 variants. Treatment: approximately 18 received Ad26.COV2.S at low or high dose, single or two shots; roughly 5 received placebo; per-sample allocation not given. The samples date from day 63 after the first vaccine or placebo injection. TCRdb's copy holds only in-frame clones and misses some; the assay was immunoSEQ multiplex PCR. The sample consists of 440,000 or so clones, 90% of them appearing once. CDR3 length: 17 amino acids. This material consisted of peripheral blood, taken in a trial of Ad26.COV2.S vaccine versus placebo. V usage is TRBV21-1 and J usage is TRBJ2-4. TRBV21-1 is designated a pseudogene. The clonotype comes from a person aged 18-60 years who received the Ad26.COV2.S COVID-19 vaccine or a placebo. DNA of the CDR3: TGTGCCAGCACCAAACCTCCAGGCGGACCAGCCAAAAACATTCAGTACTTC. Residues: CASTKPPGGPAKNIQYF.